The TCR beta chain described here comes from a study of chemoradiotherapy in HPV16-positive cancers. Profiling relied on immunoSEQ multiplex PCR, and the TCRdb table lists in-frame clones only, not all of them. The data show under 30,000 clones, with approximately 95% seen just once and approximately 2.7% held by the top ten. Regarding the study as a whole: During treatment, candidate HPV-specific clones and E7-related motifs expanded in tumor.

As concerns this clone: Its antigen is not identified.

Samples were taken several times over chemoradiotherapy. The CDR3 length is 17 residues. The junction had 9 bases not matched to a gene; V was cut back by 0 bases and J by 4 bases. Germline CDR1 MGHRA, CDR2 YSYEKL. This TCR derives from a human donor with HPV-associated anogenital cancer. V is TRBV4-1 and J is TRBJ2-5; the match to TRBD2 covers 9 bases. Sampling was performed from a patient who underwent chemoradiotherapy. The CDR3 protein is CASSQDPVAGGGETQYF. DNA of the CDR3: TGCGCCAGCAGCCAAGATCCCGTCGCGGGAGGGGGAGAGACCCAGTACTTC.